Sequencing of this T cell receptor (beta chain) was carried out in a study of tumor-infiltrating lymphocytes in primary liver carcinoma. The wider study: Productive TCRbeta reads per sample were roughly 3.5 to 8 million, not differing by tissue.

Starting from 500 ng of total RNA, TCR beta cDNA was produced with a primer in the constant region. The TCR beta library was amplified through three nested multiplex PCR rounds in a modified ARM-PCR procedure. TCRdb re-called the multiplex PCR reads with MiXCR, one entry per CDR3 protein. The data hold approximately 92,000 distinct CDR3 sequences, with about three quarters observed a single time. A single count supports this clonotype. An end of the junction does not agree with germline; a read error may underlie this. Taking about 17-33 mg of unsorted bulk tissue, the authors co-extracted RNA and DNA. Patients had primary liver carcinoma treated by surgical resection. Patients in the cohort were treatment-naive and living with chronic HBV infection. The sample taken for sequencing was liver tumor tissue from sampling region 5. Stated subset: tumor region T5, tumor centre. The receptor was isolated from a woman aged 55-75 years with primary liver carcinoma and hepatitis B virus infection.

The CDR3 here is CANSARGDFLETKYF. The CDR3, as DNA: TGTGCCAACAGTGCAAGGGGGGACTTCTTGGAGACCAAGTACTTC. This rearrangement joins TRBV6-1 to TRBJ2-5; the D gene could be TRBD1 or TRBD2 (6 bases each). Germline loops: CDR1 MNHNS, CDR2 SASEGT. CDR3 length equals 15 residues.